This entry features one T cell receptor (beta chain) sequence. The data belong to a study of blood T cell repertoires in COVID-19. Study overall: Samples of COVID-19 (acute and convalescent) were obtained from the United States, Italy and Spain. T cells, B-cell-depleted T cells, or PBMCs provided the cDNA or gDNA that served as material.

The CDR3 is 15 residues long. Trimming cost V 4 bases and J 7 bases; bases outside gene matches: 8. Germline lookup yields CDR1 SGHTA and CDR2 FQGNSA. As processed by the authors: Researchers report that nucleated cell counts were estimated from reference gene primer amplification. The method was immunoSEQ multiplex PCR; TCRdb's version includes in-frame clones alone and lacks a portion of them. D and trimming come from the DNA, and the V and J calls and clone size come from that table. The sample has approximately 200,000 clones; roughly nine tenths are singletons. Sequences were obtained from peripheral blood. The rearrangement uses TRBV7-2 and TRBJ1-5, with TRBD1 identical over 9 bases. The receptor's source is a man in his thirties or forties with acute or convalescent COVID-19. CDR3 in DNA: TGTGCCAGCAGCTCCGGGACAGGGATTAGGCAGCCCCAGCATTTT. This gives the protein CASSSGTGIRQPQHF.